The 18 T cell receptor beta chains below were found in one sample sequenced in a study of CD8 T cells in ankylosing spondylitis. For these TCRs, the target antigens are not known. Regarding the study as a whole: Characteristic of ankylosing spondylitis blood, it appeared, was a TCR beta motif comprising several highly homologous variants.

TCRdb itself ran the 5' RACE reads through MiXCR, one entry per CDR3 protein. The sample has about 330,000 distinct CDR3 sequences, 8% seen once. Sequencing was done on a sample of blood, either unsorted or a sorted T cell fraction (not recorded which). The receptors come from a male donor with ankylosing spondylitis.

The chain links TRBV27 to TRBJ1-5, with D possibly TRBD1 on 6 matching bases. V lost 2 bases to trimming and J lost 7 bases, with 18 bases between them. The CDR3 is made up of 16 amino acids. Germline V gene sequence: CDR1 MNHEY, CDR2 SMNVEV (reference sequence). CDR3 loop: CASSLRGGGARQPQHF. CDR3 in DNA: TGTGCCAGCAGTTTAAGGGGGGGGGGGGCTCGACAGCCCCAGCATTTT.

This clonotype was recorded at least ten times. The rearrangement uses TRBV5-1 and TRBJ1-1; 7 bases are a match to TRBD1. Germline V gives CDR1 SGHRS, CDR2 YFSETQ. This CDR3 is 13 amino acids long. V dropped 2 bases and J dropped 11; count of bases not matched to a gene: 9. The CDR3 region is CASSFLGDSSAFF. In DNA form, the CDR3 reads TGCGCCAGCAGCTTCCTCGGGGACAGTAGCGCTTTCTTT.

This clonotype was seen only a few times. The rearrangement links TRBV20-1 to TRBJ2-1; 9 bases are shared with TRBD2. The germline gives CDR1 DFQATT, CDR2 SNEGSKA (reference sequence). V was pared by 0 bases and J by 6 bases, with 6 bases of the junction left unmatched. The CDR3 spans 15 residues. This CDR3 reads CSARDAGGPINEQFF. CDR3 coding DNA: TGCAGTGCTAGAGATGCGGGAGGGCCGATCAATGAGCAGTTCTTC.

The sample holds many counts of this clonotype. J is TRBJ1-1 and V is TRBV3-1; no reliable D call. Germline values: CDR1 LGHDT, CDR2 YNNKEL (reference sequence). The CDR3 sequence is 15 residues long. Trimming pared 1 base from V and 1 base from J, leaving 10 bases between. CDR3 amino acids: CASSQAHMGNTEAFF. DNA for the CDR3: TGTGCCAGCAGCCAAGCTCACATGGGGAACACTGAAGCTTTCTTT.

This clonotype was recorded at least ten times. The chain has TRBV29-1 and TRBJ1-2; D is uncertain. The CDR3 has 14 amino acids. V lost 1 base and J 7 bases, leaving 16 bases between the germline ends. Per germline, CDR1 SQVTM and CDR2 ANQGSEA. The CDR3 spells CSVEVKEAGFGYTF. The DNA of the CDR3 is TGCAGCGTTGAAGTGAAGGAGGCGGGGTTTGGCTACACCTTC.

The chain has TRBV2 and TRBJ2-2; TRBD2 might be the D (6 bases). Trimming removed 4 bases from V and 6 bases from J, with 12 bases in between. CDR3 size: 14 residues. Per germline, CDR1 SNHLY and CDR2 FYNNEI. The CDR3 DNA reads TGTGCCAGCAGTGGTTCTAGCGCGGCCGGGGAGCTGTTTTTT. It translates to CASSGSSAAGELFF.

This clonotype was detected a few times. The chain couples TRBV5-1 to TRBJ2-2; 9 bases fit TRBD1. The V segment lost 2 bases and the J segment 1 base; nucleotides outside the gene matches: 3. The CDR3 totals 16 residues. CDR1 is SGHRS, CDR2 YFSETQ, per germline. CDR3 bases: TGCGCCAGCAGCTTTAGGACAGGGGTGAACACCGGGGAGCTGTTTTTT. It translates to CASSFRTGVNTGELFF.

Only a few counts were recorded for this clonotype. The rearrangement uses TRBV5-6 and TRBJ1-1; D is perhaps TRBD1 (6 bases). The germline V and J ends were trimmed by 4 bases and 0 bases, with 13 bases remaining between them. CDR1 is SGHDT and CDR2 is YYEEEE in the germline V gene. The CDR3 has 15 amino acids. The CDR3, as DNA: TGTGCCAGCAGCGAGAGACAGGCTCTGAACACTGAAGCTTTCTTT. It encodes CASSERQALNTEAFF.

This clonotype was seen a handful of times. The DNA of the CDR3 is TGTGCCAGCAGCGTAGGGGACAGCATTTACAATGAGCAGTTCTTC. This translates into CASSVGDSIYNEQFF. The V and J genes are TRBV9 and TRBJ2-1; 7 bases match TRBD1. CDR3 length equals 15 residues. CDR1 is SGDLS, CDR2 YYNGEE, per germline. Losses at the gene ends were 0 bases for V and 4 bases for J; bases not matched to a gene: 4.

The rearrangement uses TRBV6-2 or TRBV6-3 and TRBJ2-5; D uncertain. Per the germline V gene, CDR1 is MNHEY and CDR2 is SVGEGT. Trimming removed 7 bases from V and 3 bases from J, with 6 bases in between. CDR3 length: 11 amino acids. CDR3 DNA: TGTGCCAGCACCAAAAAAGAGACCCAGTACTTC. It is translated as CASTKKETQYF.

This clonotype came up a few times. The V call is TRBV5-1, the J call TRBJ2-7; tentatively, D is TRBD2 (6 bases). The CDR3 sequence is 15 residues long. Germline V lookup: CDR1 SGHRS, CDR2 YFSETQ. The V and J ends lost 0 bases and 4 bases respectively, with 14 bases between them. The CDR3 DNA reads as TGCGCCAGCAGCTTGGTAGCGCAGGGAGGATACGAGCAGTACTTC. It encodes CASSLVAQGGYEQYF.

This clonotype appeared many times. The chain employs TRBV4-2 and TRBJ1-5; 11 nucleotides line up with TRBD1. The CDR3 sequence is 16 residues long. Germline loops: CDR1 LGHNA, CDR2 YNFKEQ. V lost 4 bases to trimming and J lost 5 bases; unmatched junction nucleotides: 7. The CDR3 sequence: CASSRTGTGGHQPQHF. The CDR3 nucleotides read TGTGCCAGCAGCCGAACCGGGACAGGGGGTCATCAGCCCCAGCATTTT.

The rearrangement joins TRBV3-1 to TRBJ2-3; a possible D gene is TRBD1 (5 bases). CDR1 is LGHDT, CDR2 YNNKEL, per germline (reference sequence). Between the trimmed V and J ends, which lost 4 bases and 2 bases, there was a span of 10 bases. The length of the CDR3 is 14 residues. The CDR3 DNA is TGTGCCAGCAGCCTCAGGGTTGACACAGATACGCAGTATTTT. It translates to CASSLRVDTDTQYF.

This clonotype was counted at least ten times. The chain uses TRBV20-1 and TRBJ2-7; D possibly corresponds to TRBD1 (5 bases). CDR1 DFQATT and CDR2 SNEGSKA come from the germline V gene (reference sequence). With 5 bases removed from V and 4 bases from J, the gap between germline ends came to 18 bases. The CDR3 sequence is 14 residues long. As DNA, the CDR3 is TGCAGTGCTTTCCAGAGCATGGGGCTTTACGAGCAGTACTTC. Amino acid sequence: CSAFQSMGLYEQYF.

In its sample, this clonotype was seen many times. This chain links TRBV4-1 with TRBJ1-5; unclear D gene. This CDR3 spans 12 amino acids. Germline CDR1 MGHRA, CDR2 YSYEKL. V lost 0 bases, J lost 9 bases, and 6 bases lay in between. CDR3: CASSQEAGPQHF. The CDR3, as DNA: TGCGCCAGCAGCCAAGAGGCTGGGCCCCAGCATTTT.

V and J are TRBV27 and TRBJ1-5, with unresolved D. The germline gives CDR1 MNHEY, CDR2 SMNVEV (reference sequence). There are 14 residues in the CDR3. V gave up 5 bases and J gave up 5 bases, with 13 bases separating them. The CDR3 sequence: CASSPRTSDQPQHF. In DNA form, the CDR3 reads TGTGCCAGCAGTCCCCGGACGTCCGATCAGCCCCAGCATTTT.

The sample holds many counts of this clonotype. V and J are TRBV12-3 or TRBV12-4 and TRBJ1-1; 9 bases map to TRBD1. The CDR3 extends over 14 amino acids. Trimming took 6 bases from V and 4 from J; bases not matched to a gene: 6. The CDR3: CASSPTGGFTEAFF. As DNA, the CDR3 is TGTGCCAGCAGCCCGACAGGGGGGTTCACTGAAGCTTTCTTT.

The CDR3 bases are TGTGCCAGCAGTTATGAGGGGCGGACTGAAGCTTTCTTT. It codes for CASSYEGRTEAFF. The rearrangement uses TRBV6-5 and TRBJ1-1; D may be TRBD1 (5 bases). V was clipped by 3 bases and J by 5 bases, with 10 bases between them. The CDR3 contains 13 residues. CDR1 is MNHEY, CDR2 SVGAGI, per germline.